The entry below describes one TCR beta chain. Per the authors' pipeline: Using reference gene primer amplification, nucleated cell counts were estimated. The repertoire was sequenced with immunoSEQ multiplex PCR; TCRdb's copy has only in-frame clones and lacks some. The V and J calls and clone size are taken from that table; D and trimming were inferred from the DNA. Of over 250,000 clones in the sample, more than 70% are singletons; the top ten hold 2% to 2.5%. These data belong to a study of blood T cell repertoires in COVID-19. Study-wide context: The United States, Italy and Spain supplied acute and convalescent COVID-19 samples.

The sample taken for sequencing was peripheral blood. This clonotype was sampled from a woman aged 45-65 years with acute or convalescent COVID-19.

The CDR3 nucleotides read TGTGCCAGCAGCCGGTTCGTCACTGAAGCTTTCTTT. Encoded protein: CASSRFVTEAFF. The chain has TRBV7-8 and TRBJ1-1; no clear D. This CDR3 is 12 amino acids long. Germline values: CDR1 SGHVS, CDR2 FQNEAQ. The V gene lost 5 bases and the J gene lost 4 bases, with 8 bases spanning the gap.